Detailed here is one TCR beta chain. It was during active infection that Seattle patients were enrolled and then longitudinally followed. This entry belongs to a study of blood T cell repertoires in COVID-19. At the level of the study: Acute and convalescent COVID-19 specimens originated in the United States, Italy and Spain. The analysed material was cDNA or gDNA that came from T cells, B-cell-depleted T cells, or PBMCs.

Method: immunoSEQ multiplex PCR; TCRdb's copy keeps in-frame clones and lacks some. Of 300,000 to 400,000 clones listed, roughly 87% are singletons. Germline lookup yields CDR1 SGHTA and CDR2 FQGNSA. The CDR3 runs 16 residues. Losses at the gene ends were 5 bases for V and 5 bases for J; bases not matched to a gene: 13. Sequenced sample: peripheral blood. The J gene is TRBJ2-3, the V gene TRBV7-2; 7 positions agree with TRBD1. This TCR was recovered from a man aged 30 to 45 with COVID-19, enrolled during active disease. The CDR3 loop reads CASSLRLGTEVDTQYF. The CDR3, as DNA: TGTGCCAGCAGCCTAAGGTTGGGGACAGAGGTAGATACGCAGTATTTT.